This TCR beta chain was captured by sequencing in a study of blood T cell repertoires in COVID-19. In the authors' workflow: Nucleated cell number was recorded as an estimate derived from reference gene primer amplification. TCRdb keeps only in-frame clones here, not all; method: immunoSEQ multiplex PCR. V and J calls and clone size are copied from that table; D and trimming were computed from the DNA. The profile shows some 140,000 clones, more than 75% of them singletons. Germline assignment: CDR1 MNHEY and CDR2 SVGEGT. This CDR3 contains 14 residues. The V and J ends lost 3 bases and 5 bases respectively, with 11 bases between them.

The receptor was isolated from a man aged 70-80 years with active COVID-19. This chain uses TRBV6-2 or TRBV6-3 with TRBJ2-4; no firm D call. The source material was peripheral blood. This CDR3 reads CASSYSDTQNIQYF. The DNA for the CDR3 is TGTGCCAGCAGTTATTCCGACACCCAAAACATTCAGTACTTC.